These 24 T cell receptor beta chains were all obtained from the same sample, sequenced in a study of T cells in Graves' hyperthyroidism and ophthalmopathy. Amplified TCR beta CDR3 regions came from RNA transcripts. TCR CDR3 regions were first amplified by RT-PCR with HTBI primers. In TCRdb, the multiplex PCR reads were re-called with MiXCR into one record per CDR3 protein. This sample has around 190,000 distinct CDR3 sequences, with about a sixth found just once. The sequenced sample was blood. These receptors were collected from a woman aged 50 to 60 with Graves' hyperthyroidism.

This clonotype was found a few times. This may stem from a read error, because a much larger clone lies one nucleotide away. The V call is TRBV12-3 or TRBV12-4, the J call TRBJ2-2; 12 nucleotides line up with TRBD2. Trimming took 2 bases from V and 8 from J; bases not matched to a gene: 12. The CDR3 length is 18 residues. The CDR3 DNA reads TGTGCCAGCAGTTTAATGTTCTCTACTAGCGGGGGGACGGGGGAGCTGTTTTTT. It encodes CASSLMFSTSGGTGELFF.

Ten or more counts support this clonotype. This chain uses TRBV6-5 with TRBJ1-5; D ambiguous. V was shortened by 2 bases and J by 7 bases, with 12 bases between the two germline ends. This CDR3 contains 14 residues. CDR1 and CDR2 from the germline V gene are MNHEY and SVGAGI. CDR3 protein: CASSYGGMEQPQHF. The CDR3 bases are TGTGCCAGCAGTTACGGAGGGATGGAACAGCCCCAGCATTTT.

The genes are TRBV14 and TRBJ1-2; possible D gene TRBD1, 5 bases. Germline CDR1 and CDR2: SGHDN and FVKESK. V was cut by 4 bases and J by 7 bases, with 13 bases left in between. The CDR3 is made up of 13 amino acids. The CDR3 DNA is TGTGCCAGCAGCCGAGGGACCGTGGGTGGCTACACCTTC. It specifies CASSRGTVGGYTF.

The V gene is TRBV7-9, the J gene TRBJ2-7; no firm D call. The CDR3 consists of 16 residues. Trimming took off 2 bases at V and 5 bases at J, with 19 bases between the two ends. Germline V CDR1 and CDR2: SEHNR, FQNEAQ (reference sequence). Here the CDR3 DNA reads TGTGCCAGCAGCTTACCCGGGCCTCTCCCCTTGGACGAGCAGTACTTC. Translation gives CASSLPGPLPLDEQYF.

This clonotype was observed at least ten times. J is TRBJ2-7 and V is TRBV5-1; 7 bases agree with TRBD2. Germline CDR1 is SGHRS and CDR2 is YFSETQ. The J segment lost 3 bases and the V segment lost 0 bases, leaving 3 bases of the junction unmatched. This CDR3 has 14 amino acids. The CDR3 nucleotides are TGCGCCAGCAGCTTGGGCGGGAGTGGCTACGAGCAGTACTTC. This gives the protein CASSLGGSGYEQYF.

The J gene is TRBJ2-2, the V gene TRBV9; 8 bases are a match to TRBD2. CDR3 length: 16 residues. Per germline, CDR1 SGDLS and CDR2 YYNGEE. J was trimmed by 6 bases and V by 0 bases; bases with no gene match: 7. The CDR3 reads CASSVEVSGTAGELFF. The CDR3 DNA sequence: TGTGCCAGCAGCGTAGAGGTTAGCGGGACGGCCGGGGAGCTGTTTTTT.

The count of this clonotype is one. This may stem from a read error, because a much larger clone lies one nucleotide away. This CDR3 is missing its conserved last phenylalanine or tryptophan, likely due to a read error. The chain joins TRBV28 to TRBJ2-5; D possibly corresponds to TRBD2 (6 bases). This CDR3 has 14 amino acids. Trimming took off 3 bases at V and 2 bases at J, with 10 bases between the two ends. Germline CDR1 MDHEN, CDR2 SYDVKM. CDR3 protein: CASSLAGSQETQYL. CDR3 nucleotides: TGTGCCAGCAGTTTGGCGGGAAGTCAAGAGACCCAGTACCTC.

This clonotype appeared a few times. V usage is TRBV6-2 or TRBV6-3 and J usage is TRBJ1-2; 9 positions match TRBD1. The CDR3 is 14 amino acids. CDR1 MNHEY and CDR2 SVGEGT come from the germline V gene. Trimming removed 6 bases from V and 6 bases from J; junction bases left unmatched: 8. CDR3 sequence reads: CASRVAGTGHGYTF. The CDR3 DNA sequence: TGTGCCAGCAGAGTGGCAGGGACAGGGCATGGCTACACCTTC.

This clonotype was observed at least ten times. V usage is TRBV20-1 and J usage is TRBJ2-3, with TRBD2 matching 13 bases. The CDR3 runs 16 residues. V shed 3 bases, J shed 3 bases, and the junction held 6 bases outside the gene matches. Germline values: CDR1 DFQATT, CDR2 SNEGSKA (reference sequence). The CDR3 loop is CSASELAGGPTDTQYF. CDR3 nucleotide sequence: TGCAGTGCTAGTGAACTAGCGGGAGGGCCAACAGATACGCAGTATTTT.

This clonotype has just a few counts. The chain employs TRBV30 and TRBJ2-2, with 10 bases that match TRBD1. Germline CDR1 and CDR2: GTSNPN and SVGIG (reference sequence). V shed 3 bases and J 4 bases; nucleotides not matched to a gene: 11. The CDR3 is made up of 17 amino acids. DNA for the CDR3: TGTGCCTGGAGGAATGGTCGGGACAGGGGATTCACCGGGGAGCTGTTTTTT. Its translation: CAWRNGRDRGFTGELFF.

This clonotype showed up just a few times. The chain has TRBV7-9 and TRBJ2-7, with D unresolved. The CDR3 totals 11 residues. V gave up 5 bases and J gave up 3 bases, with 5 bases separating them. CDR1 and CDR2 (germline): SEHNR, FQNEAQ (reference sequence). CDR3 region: CASSDYYEQYF. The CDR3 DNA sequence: TGTGCCAGCAGCGATTACTACGAGCAGTACTTC.

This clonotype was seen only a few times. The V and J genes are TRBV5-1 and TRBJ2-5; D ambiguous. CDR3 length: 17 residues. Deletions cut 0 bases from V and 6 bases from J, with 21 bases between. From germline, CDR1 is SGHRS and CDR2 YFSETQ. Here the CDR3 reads CASSLGLETNGIKTQYF. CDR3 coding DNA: TGCGCCAGCAGCTTGGGGCTCGAAACCAACGGAATAAAGACCCAGTACTTC.

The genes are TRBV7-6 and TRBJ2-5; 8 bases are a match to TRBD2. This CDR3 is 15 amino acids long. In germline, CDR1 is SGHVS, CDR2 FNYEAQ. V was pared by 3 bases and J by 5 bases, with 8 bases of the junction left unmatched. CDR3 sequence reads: CASSFGAGGRETQYF. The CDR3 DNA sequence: TGTGCCAGCAGCTTTGGTGCGGGAGGACGGGAGACCCAGTACTTC.

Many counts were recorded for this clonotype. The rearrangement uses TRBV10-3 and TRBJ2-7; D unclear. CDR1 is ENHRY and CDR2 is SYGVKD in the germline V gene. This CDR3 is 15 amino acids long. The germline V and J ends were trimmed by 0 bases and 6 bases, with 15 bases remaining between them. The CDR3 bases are TGTGCCATCAGTGAGTCTAATGTCGCGATTGGCGAGCAGTACTTC. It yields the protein CAISESNVAIGEQYF.

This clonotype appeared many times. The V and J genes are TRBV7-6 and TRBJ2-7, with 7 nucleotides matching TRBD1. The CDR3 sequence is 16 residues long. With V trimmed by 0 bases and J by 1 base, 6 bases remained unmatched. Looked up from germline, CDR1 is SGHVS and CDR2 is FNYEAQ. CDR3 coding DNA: TGTGCCAGCAGCTTAGCCGGGACAGCAATTTCCTACGAGCAGTACTTC. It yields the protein CASSLAGTAISYEQYF.

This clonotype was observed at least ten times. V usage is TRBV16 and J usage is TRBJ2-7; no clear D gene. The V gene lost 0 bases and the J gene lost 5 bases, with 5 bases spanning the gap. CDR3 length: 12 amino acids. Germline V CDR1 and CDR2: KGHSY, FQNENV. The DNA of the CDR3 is TGTGCCAGCAGCCAATCTGAAGACGAGCAGTACTTC. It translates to CASSQSEDEQYF.

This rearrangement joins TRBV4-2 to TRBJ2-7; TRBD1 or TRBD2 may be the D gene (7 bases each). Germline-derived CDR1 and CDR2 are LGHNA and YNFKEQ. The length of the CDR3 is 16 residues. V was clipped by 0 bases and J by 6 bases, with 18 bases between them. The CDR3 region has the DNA TGTGCCAGCAGCCAAGATCAGGGGGGGAGGCGGATCGAGCAGTACTTC. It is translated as CASSQDQGGRRIEQYF.

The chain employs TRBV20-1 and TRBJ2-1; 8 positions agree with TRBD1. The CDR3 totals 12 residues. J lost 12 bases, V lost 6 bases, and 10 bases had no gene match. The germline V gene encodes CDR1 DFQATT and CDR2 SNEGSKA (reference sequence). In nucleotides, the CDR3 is TGCAGTGCCAAGGACAGGGAAATTGTGCAGTTCTTC. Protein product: CSAKDREIVQFF.

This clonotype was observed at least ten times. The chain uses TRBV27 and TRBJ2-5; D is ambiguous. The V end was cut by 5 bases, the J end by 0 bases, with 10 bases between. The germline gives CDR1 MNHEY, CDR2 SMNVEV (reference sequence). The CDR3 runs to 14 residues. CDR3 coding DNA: TGTGCCAGCAGTCGGACGCCCAACCAAGAGACCCAGTACTTC. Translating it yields CASSRTPNQETQYF.

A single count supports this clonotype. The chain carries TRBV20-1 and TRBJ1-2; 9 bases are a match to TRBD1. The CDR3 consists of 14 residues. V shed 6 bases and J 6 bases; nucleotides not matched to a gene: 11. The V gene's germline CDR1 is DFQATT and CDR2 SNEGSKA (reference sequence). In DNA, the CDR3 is TGCAGTGCCTTCTCCATGACAGGGGGGCATGGCTACACCTTC. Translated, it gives CSAFSMTGGHGYTF.

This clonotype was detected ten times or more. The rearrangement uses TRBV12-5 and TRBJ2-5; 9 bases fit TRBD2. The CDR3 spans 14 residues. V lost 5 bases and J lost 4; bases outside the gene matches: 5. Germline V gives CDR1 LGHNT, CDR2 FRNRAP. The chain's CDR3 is CASGSGRLLETQYF. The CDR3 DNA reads TGTGCTAGTGGTAGCGGGAGGCTATTAGAGACCCAGTACTTC. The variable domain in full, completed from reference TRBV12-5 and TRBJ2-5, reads DARVTQTPRHKVTEMGQEVTMRCQPILGHNTVFWYRQTMMQGLELLAYFRNRAPLDDSGMPKDRFSAEMPDATLATLKIQPSEPRDSAVYFCASGSGRLLETQYFGPGTRLLVL.

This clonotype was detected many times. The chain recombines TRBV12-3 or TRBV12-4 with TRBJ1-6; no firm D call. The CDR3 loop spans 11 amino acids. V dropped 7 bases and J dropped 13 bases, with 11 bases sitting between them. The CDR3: CASTLGGPLHF. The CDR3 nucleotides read TGTGCCAGCACCTTGGGAGGTCCCCTCCACTTT.

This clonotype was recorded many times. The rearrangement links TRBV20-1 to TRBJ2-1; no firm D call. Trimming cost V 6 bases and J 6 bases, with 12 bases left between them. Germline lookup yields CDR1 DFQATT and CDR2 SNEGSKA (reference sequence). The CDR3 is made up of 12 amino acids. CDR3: CSAPESGNEQFF. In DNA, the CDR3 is TGCAGTGCCCCAGAATCAGGCAATGAGCAGTTCTTC.

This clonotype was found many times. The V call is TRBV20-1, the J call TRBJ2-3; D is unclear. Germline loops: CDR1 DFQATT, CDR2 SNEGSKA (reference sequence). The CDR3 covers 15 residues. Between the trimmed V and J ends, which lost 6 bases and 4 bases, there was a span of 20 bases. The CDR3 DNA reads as TGCAGTGCCAGACCATCGGGCCCGGCGGCAGATACGCAGTATTTT. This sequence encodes CSARPSGPAADTQYF.